One sample yielded the 4 T cell receptor beta chains listed below, sequenced in a study of T cells after yellow fever vaccination. TCRdb re-called the 5' RACE reads through MiXCR, storing one row per CDR3 protein. The sample includes roughly 150,000 distinct CDR3 sequences, more than 5.5% seen only once; the top ten take roughly 2.5%. The source material was CD4+ T cells sorted from PBMCs, sampled less than 6 days after the first yellow fever vaccination. These receptors were collected from a man younger than 35 who received the YFV17D yellow fever vaccine.

This clonotype was counted only a few times. The rearrangement uses TRBV5-1 and TRBJ1-4; a weak D match, TRBD1 (5 bases). CDR1 is SGHRS and CDR2 is YFSETQ in the germline V gene. With 4 bases removed from V and 7 bases from J, the gap between germline ends came to 20 bases. CDR3 length: 16 amino acids. The DNA for the CDR3 is TGCGCCAGCAGCACTGCTCTAGGAGGGGATGGTGAAAAACTGTTTTTT. Translation gives CASSTALGGDGEKLFF.

The table lists this clonotype with a few counts. CDR3 bases: TGTGCCAGCAGCTTATCACAGGGTCCTTCAAATGAAAAACTGTTTTTT. It translates to CASSLSQGPSNEKLFF. This chain links TRBV7-6 with TRBJ1-4; possibly TRBD1 for D (6 bases). The CDR3 is 16 amino acids. In germline, CDR1 is SGHVS, CDR2 FNYEAQ. V was cut by 2 bases and J by 5 bases, with 15 bases left in between.

This clonotype was seen repeatedly, ten times or more. This chain uses TRBV29-1 with TRBJ2-3, with TRBD1 matching 8 bases. Germline CDR1 reads SQVTM; CDR2 reads ANQGSEA. After removal of 3 bases from V and 3 bases from J, the junction contained 8 bases not matched to a gene. The CDR3 is 15 amino acids. The CDR3 DNA reads TGCAGCGTTGAGCCAGGGGGCGCAGGAACAGATACGCAGTATTTT. It yields the protein CSVEPGGAGTDTQYF.

V and J are TRBV7-3 and TRBJ1-4, with 9 bases identical to TRBD1. Trimming at V came to 4 bases and at J to 3 bases, leaving 9 bases not matched to a gene. CDR3 length: 17 amino acids. Germline V lookup: CDR1 SGHTA, CDR2 FQGTGA. DNA for the CDR3: TGTGCCAGCAGCTCACAATGGAGGACAGGGGCTAATGAAAAACTGTTTTTT. Amino acid sequence: CASSSQWRTGANEKLFF.